The 23 T cell receptor beta chains reported below all come from one sample, sequenced in a study of shared clonotypes between healthy human individuals. The protocol was immunoSEQ multiplex PCR, while the TCRdb copy is restricted to in-frame clones and leaves out a portion. This sample has hundreds of thousands of clones; 95% to 97% occur once, and the top ten carry about 0.32%. The specimen sequenced was memory CD8+ T cells sorted from blood. Subset noted: CD45RO+ cells pooled with CCR7-negative TemRA cells. These receptors were obtained from a man in his thirties or forties in good health.

The chain links TRBV19 to TRBJ2-3, with a weak D call TRBD2 (5 bases). The germline gives CDR1 LNHDA, CDR2 SQIVND (reference sequence). V was trimmed by 5 bases and J by 5 bases, leaving 20 bases between them. The length of the CDR3 is 16 residues. The chain's CDR3 is CASSGARGSAGDTQYF. CDR3 nucleotides: TGTGCCAGTAGTGGCGCCCGAGGGAGTGCGGGAGATACGCAGTATTTT.

The rearrangement links TRBV28 to TRBJ2-3; 10 bases fit TRBD2. Germline CDR1 and CDR2: MDHEN and SYDVKM. CDR3 size: 18 residues. V lost 3 bases, J lost 0 bases, and 9 bases stayed unmatched. The CDR3 bases are TGTGCCAGCAGTTTCACCCTAGCGGGAGCGGGCAGCACAGATACGCAGTATTTT. Translation: CASSFTLAGAGSTDTQYF.

A single count supports this clone. The gene calls are TRBV15 and TRBJ2-3; 12 bases are a match to TRBD2. The CDR3 consists of 20 residues. Per the germline V gene, CDR1 is LNHNV and CDR2 is YYDKDF (reference sequence). The trim removed 2 bases at V and 0 bases at J, leaving 12 bases unmatched. CDR3 nucleotides: TGTGCCACCAGCAGACTAAGACTAGCGGGAGCTTCCTCTAGCACAGATACGCAGTATTTT. Residues: CATSRLRLAGASSSTDTQYF.

The chain uses TRBV19 and TRBJ2-3; 9 nucleotides line up with TRBD2. The CDR3 contains 16 residues. The germline V gene encodes CDR1 LNHDA and CDR2 SQIVND (reference sequence). The V gene end was trimmed by 1 base and the J gene end by 2 bases; junction bases not matched to a gene: 4. The CDR3 sequence is CASSIVSGRFTDTQYF. CDR3 sequence (DNA): TGTGCCAGTAGTATAGTTAGCGGGAGATTCACAGATACGCAGTATTTT.

This chain links TRBV5-4 with TRBJ2-5, with 13 bases fitting TRBD2. The CDR3 sequence is 16 residues long. Trimming removed 0 bases from V and 4 bases from J; junction bases left unmatched: 3. The germline V gene has CDR1 SGHNT and CDR2 YYREEE (reference sequence). The CDR3 DNA is TGTGCCAGCAGCTTGGCTGGGACTAGCGGGACAGAGACCCAGTACTTC. Amino acids: CASSLAGTSGTETQYF.

The V call is TRBV29-1, the J call TRBJ1-1; possible D gene TRBD1, 6 bases. The CDR3 runs to 13 residues. Germline V lookup: CDR1 SQVTM, CDR2 ANQGSEA. Trimming stripped 7 bases from V and 5 bases from J, with 17 bases between. CDR3 coding DNA: TGCAGCGACATACAGGGAGTAGGAACTGAAGCTTTCTTT. Its protein product is CSDIQGVGTEAFF.

The chain carries TRBV6-1 and TRBJ2-5, with 13 bases identical to TRBD2. The germline V gene encodes CDR1 MNHNS and CDR2 SASEGT. The CDR3 spans 16 residues. Unmatched junction bases numbered 4, after V lost 2 bases and J lost 4 bases. For the CDR3, the DNA is TGTGCCAGCAGTGAAAGCGGACTAGCGGGAGTAGAGACCCAGTACTTC. Amino acids: CASSESGLAGVETQYF.

The V gene is TRBV6-6, the J gene TRBJ2-3, with 10 positions matching TRBD2. The CDR3 has 15 residues. The V and J ends lost 7 bases and 1 base, in that order; junction bases with no gene match: 5. Germline V gene lookup returns CDR1 MNHNY and CDR2 SVGAGI (reference sequence). The CDR3 region is CASTLSGGGTDTQYF. The CDR3 DNA is TGTGCCAGCACCCTGAGCGGGGGGGGCACAGATACGCAGTATTTT.

The gene calls are TRBV4-2 and TRBJ2-7, with D tentatively TRBD1 or TRBD2 (5 bases each). Germline lookup yields CDR1 LGHNA and CDR2 YNFKEQ. The ends were cut back, 2 bases at V and 3 bases at J, with 23 bases in the middle. The CDR3 extends over 18 amino acids. CDR3 nucleotides: TGTGCCAGCAGCCAATCCTACGCTAACAGGAGGTTAAGCTACGAGCAGTACTTC. Translation gives CASSQSYANRRLSYEQYF.

Only one count was recorded for this clone. The CDR3 loop reads CASSRFSYEQYF. CDR3 coding DNA: TGTGCCAGCAGCCGTTTTTCCTACGAGCAGTACTTC. V and J are TRBV13 and TRBJ2-7, with D uncertain. The V end was cut by 5 bases, the J end by 1 base, with 6 bases between. The V gene's germline CDR1 is PRHDT and CDR2 FYEKMQ (reference sequence). This CDR3 comprises 12 residues.

The V call is TRBV4-2, the J call TRBJ2-7; 7 bases are shared with TRBD1. This CDR3 has 14 residues. CDR1 is LGHNA and CDR2 is YNFKEQ in the germline V gene. V lost 3 bases and J lost 2; bases outside the gene matches: 4. The CDR3 region has the DNA TGTGCCAGCAGCCAGGGGGACAGTGCCTACGAGCAGTACTTC. It is translated as CASSQGDSAYEQYF.

The chain employs TRBV7-2 and TRBJ2-1, with 8 positions matching TRBD2. CDR3 length equals 13 residues. Germline CDR1 SGHTA, CDR2 FQGNSA. With 1 base clipped from V and 15 bases from J, the junction kept 8 bases outside the gene matches. The CDR3 loop reads CASSLDREGMRFF. CDR3 DNA sequence: TGTGCCAGCAGCTTAGATCGGGAGGGGATGAGGTTCTTC.

CDR3 region: CASNRDRDNEQFF. The DNA for the CDR3 is TGTGCCAGCAACCGGGACAGAGACAATGAGCAGTTCTTC. This chain links TRBV2 with TRBJ2-1; 7 bases are a match to TRBD1. With V trimmed by 7 bases and J by 5 bases, 5 bases remained unmatched. Per germline, CDR1 SNHLY and CDR2 FYNNEI. CDR3 length equals 13 residues. Supplemented by reference TRBV2 and TRBJ2-1, the full variable domain reads EPEVTQTPSHQVTQMGQEVILRCVPISNHLYFYWYRQILGQKVEFLVSFYNNEISEKSEIFDDQFSVERPDGSNFTLKIRSTKLEDSAMYFCASNRDRDNEQFFGPGTRLTVL.

CDR3: CASSQESTRVYEQYF. As DNA, the CDR3 is TGTGCCAGCAGCCAGGAGAGCACTAGGGTCTACGAGCAGTACTTC. The rearrangement uses TRBV4-2 and TRBJ2-7, with D perhaps matching TRBD2 (5 bases). Germline CDR1 LGHNA, CDR2 YNFKEQ. V lost 3 bases, J lost 3 bases, and 15 bases lay in between. This CDR3 has 15 amino acids.

The CDR3 DNA follows: TGTGCCAGCAGTTCCGCGGCGGGCACCGGGGAGCTGTTTTTT. As protein: CASSSAAGTGELFF. This rearrangement joins TRBV27 to TRBJ2-2, with D possibly being TRBD2 (5 bases). In germline, CDR1 is MNHEY, CDR2 SMNVEV (reference sequence). Trimming took off 4 bases at V and 4 bases at J, with 10 bases between the two ends. The CDR3 loop spans 14 amino acids.

The chain carries TRBV7-2 and TRBJ2-7; TRBD2 matches 8 bases. V dropped 3 bases and J dropped 6; count of bases not matched to a gene: 7. Germline CDR1 and CDR2: SGHTA and FQGNSA. The CDR3 contains 14 residues. This CDR3 is CASSFRTGGREQYF. As DNA, the CDR3 is TGTGCCAGCAGCTTTAGGACGGGAGGGCGCGAGCAGTACTTC.

V and J are TRBV27 and TRBJ2-1, with 12 bases that match TRBD2. This CDR3 has 19 residues. Unmatched junction bases numbered 13, after V lost 2 bases and J lost 5 bases. Germline CDR1 and CDR2: MNHEY and SMNVEV (reference sequence). CDR3 bases: TGTGCCAGCAGTTTAACATGGCTAGCGGGAGGGCCCCGCCACAATGAGCAGTTCTTC. The encoded protein is CASSLTWLAGGPRHNEQFF.

J is TRBJ2-1 and V is TRBV19; D is undetermined. V shed 4 bases and J shed 5 bases, with 6 bases lying between them. There are 12 residues in the CDR3. Per germline, CDR1 LNHDA and CDR2 SQIVND (reference sequence). CDR3 protein: CASSSRDNEQFF. The CDR3 DNA reads as TGTGCCAGTAGTAGCAGAGACAATGAGCAGTTCTTC.

The V gene is TRBV5-6, the J gene TRBJ2-4, with 7 positions matching TRBD2. The V gene's germline CDR1 is SGHDT and CDR2 YYEEEE. J was trimmed by 9 bases and V by 2 bases; bases with no gene match: 2. There are 12 residues in the CDR3. CDR3 in DNA: TGTGCCAGCAGCTTCGGGGAGGGCATTCAGTACTTC. Amino acids: CASSFGEGIQYF.

This sequence joins TRBV2 and TRBJ2-3; 9 bases are shared with TRBD2. V shed 2 bases, J shed 1 base, and the junction held 1 base outside the gene matches. Germline V gives CDR1 SNHLY, CDR2 FYNNEI. The CDR3 is 15 amino acids. The CDR3 nucleotides are TGTGCCAGCAGTGAACAGCGGGAGGGCACAGATACGCAGTATTTT. Its protein product is CASSEQREGTDTQYF.

V gene TRBV5-1 combines with J gene TRBJ2-7; 16 bases are a match to TRBD2. Per the germline V gene, CDR1 is SGHRS and CDR2 is YFSETQ. This CDR3 region has 20 residues. V was pared by 1 base and J by 0 bases, with 10 bases of the junction left unmatched. CDR3 loop: CASSLRPGTSGRGSSYEQYF. CDR3 DNA: TGCGCCAGCAGCTTGAGGCCCGGGACTAGCGGGAGGGGAAGCTCCTACGAGCAGTACTTC.

The chain combines TRBV5-1 with TRBJ1-4; 8 nucleotides agree with TRBD1. J gave up 8 bases and V 4 bases, and 7 bases lay outside the gene matches. The germline V gene has CDR1 SGHRS and CDR2 YFSETQ. The CDR3 sequence is 14 residues long. Here the CDR3 reads CASSPYRQGEKLFF. The CDR3 bases are TGCGCCAGCAGCCCCTATAGACAGGGGGAAAAACTGTTTTTT.

In this sample, this clone turned up once. This chain joins TRBV29-1 and TRBJ1-4; the match to TRBD1 covers 7 bases. With V trimmed by 7 bases and J by 0 bases, 5 bases remained unmatched. Germline CDR1 reads SQVTM; CDR2 reads ANQGSEA. CDR3 length equals 14 residues. The CDR3 region is CSAGQAATNEKLFF. The CDR3 DNA sequence: TGCAGCGCCGGACAGGCCGCAACTAATGAAAAACTGTTTTTT. Based on the CDR3 plus reference TRBV29-1 and TRBJ1-4, the full variable domain is SAVISQKPSRDICQRGTSLTIQCQVDSQVTMMFWYRQQPGQSLTLIATANQGSEATYESGFVIDKFPISRPNLTFSTLTVSNMSPEDSSIYLCSAGQAATNEKLFFGSGTQLSVL.